Below, 17 T cell receptor beta chains from the same sample are listed, as sequenced in a study of a mutant IDH1 vaccine in newly diagnosed glioma. Specified time point: week 23, last vaccination. Mutant IDH1 20-mer peptide, at 300 ug, made up each vaccine dose, with topical imiquimod. No cognate antigen is known for these TCRs. The method was immunoSEQ multiplex PCR; TCRdb's version includes in-frame clones alone and lacks a portion of them. The repertoire consists of roughly 74,000 clones, with almost 85% occurring once and the leading ten covering 2% to 2.5%. The source was PBMCs, collected from a glioma patient whose treatment included an IDH1 peptide vaccine. The source is a man under 40 with glioma. Some clones in this sample may be carry-over from other donors' samples.

The rearrangement joins TRBV29-1 to TRBJ1-2; 7 nucleotides line up with TRBD1. CDR3 length: 12 residues. The trim removed 6 bases at V and 4 bases at J, leaving 5 bases unmatched. Germline-derived CDR1 and CDR2 are SQVTM and ANQGSEA. The CDR3 protein is CSVGQVTYGYTF. CDR3 bases: TGCAGCGTCGGACAGGTTACCTATGGCTACACCTTC.

The rearrangement uses TRBV4-1 and TRBJ2-7, with 10 bases fitting TRBD2. Germline CDR1 is MGHRA and CDR2 is YSYEKL. J was trimmed by 2 bases and V by 4 bases; bases with no gene match: 2. CDR3 length: 14 amino acids. DNA for the CDR3: TGCGCCAGCAGCCCGGGACTAGCGACCTACGAGCAGTACTTC. Its protein product is CASSPGLATYEQYF.

The chain links TRBV11-2 to TRBJ1-6; 12 nucleotides agree with TRBD1. The CDR3 runs 15 residues. V was pared by 5 bases and J by 10 bases, with 6 bases of the junction left unmatched. CDR1 is SGHAT and CDR2 is FQNNGV in the germline V gene. CDR3 DNA: TGTGCCAGCAGCCCAGGGACAGGGGGCAGGTCACCCCTCCACTTT. It yields the protein CASSPGTGGRSPLHF.

This clone was picked up one time. This rearrangement joins TRBV27 to TRBJ2-1; 8 bases line up with TRBD2. This CDR3 has 16 amino acids. V lost 3 bases, J lost 9 bases, and 13 bases stayed unmatched. Germline assignment: CDR1 MNHEY and CDR2 SMNVEV (reference sequence). CDR3 sequence reads: CASSFLDTGLALEQFF. As DNA, the CDR3 is TGTGCCAGCAGTTTCCTAGATACTGGACTAGCCCTTGAGCAGTTCTTC.

The CDR3 here is CASSLEQGDNYGYTF. As DNA, the CDR3 is TGTGCCAGCAGCTTAGAACAGGGGGATAACTATGGCTACACCTTC. The chain carries TRBV9 and TRBJ1-2, with TRBD1 matching over 8 bases. In germline, CDR1 is SGDLS, CDR2 YYNGEE. This CDR3 is built from 15 residues. Trimming removed 4 bases from V and 1 base from J; junction bases left unmatched: 6.

The chain uses TRBV11-3 and TRBJ1-2; D unclear. The CDR3 consists of 14 residues. The germline V gene has CDR1 SGHNT and CDR2 YENEEA. The V and J ends lost 3 bases and 2 bases respectively, with 10 bases between them. The DNA of the CDR3 is TGTGCCAGCAGCTTTGGCAGCTGGAACTATGGCTACACCTTC. It specifies CASSFGSWNYGYTF.

This clone has more than one count but fewer than ten. The chain employs TRBV2 and TRBJ1-4; D remains ambiguous. This CDR3 is built from 13 residues. Germline lookup yields CDR1 SNHLY and CDR2 FYNNEI. V lost 6 bases and J lost 7, with 12 bases in between. In DNA, the CDR3 is TGTGCCAGCAGGTCTAGATTTGGTGAAAAACTGTTTTTT. Translated, it gives CASRSRFGEKLFF.

The chain is built from TRBV19 and TRBJ1-5; TRBD1 is a possible D gene (5 bases). Germline V gene lookup returns CDR1 LNHDA and CDR2 SQIVND (reference sequence). This CDR3 comprises 15 residues. The V end was cut by 2 bases, the J end by 1 base, with 9 bases between. CDR3 nucleotide sequence: TGTGCCAGTAGTATAAGTCAGGGAAGCAATCAGCCCCAGCATTTT. Translation gives CASSISQGSNQPQHF.

The CDR3 coding sequence is TGTGCCAGCAGCCCGGGACAGGGGACCTACAATGAGCAGTTCTTC. Translated, it gives CASSPGQGTYNEQFF. This chain links TRBV11-3 with TRBJ2-1, with TRBD1 matching over 10 bases. The CDR3 is made up of 15 amino acids. The germline V gene has CDR1 SGHNT and CDR2 YENEEA. V was pared by 5 bases and J by 2 bases, with 3 bases of the junction left unmatched.

V usage is TRBV28 and J usage is TRBJ2-1, with D perhaps matching TRBD2 (6 bases). The germline V gene has CDR1 MDHEN and CDR2 SYDVKM. Trimming shortened V by 5 bases and J by 3 bases, and 14 bases separated the two germline ends. This CDR3 comprises 15 residues. The CDR3 DNA follows: TGTGCCAGCAGTGGGTGGGGTAGCGGCTACAATGAGCAGTTCTTC. Translation: CASSGWGSGYNEQFF.

The chain carries TRBV10-3 and TRBJ1-1; TRBD1 matches at 9 bases. The V segment lost 3 bases and the J segment 2 bases; nucleotides outside the gene matches: 7. Looked up from germline, CDR1 is ENHRY and CDR2 is SYGVKD. The CDR3 extends over 16 amino acids. In nucleotides, the CDR3 is TGTGCCATCAGTGAAAGGCCGGGACAGGGTAACACTGAAGCTTTCTTT. As protein: CAISERPGQGNTEAFF.

The chain carries TRBV2 and TRBJ1-2; 7 bases map to TRBD1. The CDR3 loop spans 13 amino acids. Germline CDR1 and CDR2: SNHLY and FYNNEI. J was trimmed by 2 bases and V by 9 bases; bases with no gene match: 6. Here the CDR3 reads CASPGQINYGYTF. CDR3 DNA sequence: TGTGCCAGTCCGGGACAGATAAACTATGGCTACACCTTC.

The table lists this clone with a few counts. The chain is built from TRBV7-9 and TRBJ2-1, with TRBD2 matching over 9 bases. Germline V gives CDR1 SEHNR, CDR2 FQNEAQ (reference sequence). Trimming at V came to 5 bases and at J to 7 bases, leaving 9 bases not matched to a gene. CDR3 size: 15 residues. This CDR3 is CASSRSSGVGNEQFF. In DNA, the CDR3 is TGTGCCAGCAGCCGTTCTAGCGGGGTTGGAAATGAGCAGTTCTTC.

The V call is TRBV7-2, the J call TRBJ2-5; 7 bases align to TRBD2. Germline-derived CDR1 and CDR2 are SGHTA and FQGNSA. The CDR3 runs to 15 residues. The junction had 21 bases not matched to a gene; V was cut back by 11 bases and J by 9 bases. The CDR3 region is CAGKGGAGDGRAQYF. In DNA, the CDR3 is TGTGCCGGCAAAGGCGGGGCCGGGGATGGGAGGGCCCAGTACTTC. Using reference TRBV7-2 and TRBJ2-5 for the parts outside the CDR3, the full variable domain is GAGVSQSPSNKVTEKGKDVELRCDPISGHTALYWYRQSLGQGLEFLIYFQGNSAPDKSGLPSDRFSAERTGGSVSTLTIQRTQQEDSAVYLCAGKGGAGDGRAQYFGPGTRLLVL.

The chain has TRBV18 and TRBJ2-7; D is tentatively TRBD1 or TRBD2 (5 bases each). V was cut by 3 bases and J by 4 bases, with 7 bases left in between. CDR3 length: 12 amino acids. CDR1 is KGHSH, CDR2 LQKENI, per germline. In nucleotides, the CDR3 is TGTGCCAGCTCACCGGGACCATACGAGCAGTACTTC. This translates into CASSPGPYEQYF.

This clone was recorded once. The V call is TRBV4-3, the J call TRBJ2-7; 8 nucleotides align to TRBD2. This CDR3 is built from 13 residues. Germline V gene data show CDR1 as LGHNA and CDR2 as YSLEER. The trim removed 4 bases at V and 6 bases at J, leaving 5 bases unmatched. CDR3 sequence reads: CASSPPGLGEQYF. The CDR3 region has the DNA TGCGCCAGCAGCCCACCGGGACTAGGCGAGCAGTACTTC.

This clone was found once. This sequence joins TRBV27 and TRBJ2-7, with D perhaps matching TRBD2 (5 bases). Trimming took off 3 bases at V and 5 bases at J, with 14 bases between the two ends. This CDR3 is built from 14 residues. Germline V CDR1 and CDR2: MNHEY, SMNVEV (reference sequence). In nucleotides, the CDR3 is TGTGCCAGCAGTTTCAGCGGAGCTCGGAACGAGCAGTACTTC. Translation: CASSFSGARNEQYF.